This T cell receptor beta chain appears in the sequencing data of a study of T-cell memory formation after mild COVID-19. Using its own MiXCR run on the 5' RACE reads, TCRdb lists one record per CDR3 protein. In the table there are over 250,000 distinct CDR3 sequences, about 15% of which are singletons. Only a few counts were recorded for this clonotype. The CDR3 loop spans 17 amino acids. CDR1 KGHSH and CDR2 LQKENI come from the germline V gene. With V trimmed by 1 base and J by 6 bases, 11 bases remained unmatched. The clonotype was recovered from a man aged 18 to 29 who had mild COVID-19 (a few samples of this study predate the infection). Cell type and time point are not known. Material: PBMCs or a T cell subset sorted from them (not recorded which). The chain employs TRBV18 and TRBJ2-2, with 7 positions matching TRBD2. The CDR3 protein is CASSPLNVAGGSGELFF. As DNA, the CDR3 is TGTGCCAGCTCACCACTTAATGTCGCCGGGGGGTCCGGGGAGCTGTTTTTT.